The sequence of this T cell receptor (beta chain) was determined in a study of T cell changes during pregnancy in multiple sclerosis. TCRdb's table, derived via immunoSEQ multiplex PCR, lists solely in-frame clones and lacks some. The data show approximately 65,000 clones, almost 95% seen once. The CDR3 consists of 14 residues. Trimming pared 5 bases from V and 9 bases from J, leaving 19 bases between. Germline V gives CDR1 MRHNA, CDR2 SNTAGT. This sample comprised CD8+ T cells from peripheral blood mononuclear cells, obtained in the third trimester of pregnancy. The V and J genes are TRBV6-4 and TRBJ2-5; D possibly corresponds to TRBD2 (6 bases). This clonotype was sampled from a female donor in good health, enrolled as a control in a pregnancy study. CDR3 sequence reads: CASSNQTYGEAQYF. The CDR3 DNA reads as TGTGCCAGCAGTAACCAAACCTATGGGGAGGCCCAGTACTTC.